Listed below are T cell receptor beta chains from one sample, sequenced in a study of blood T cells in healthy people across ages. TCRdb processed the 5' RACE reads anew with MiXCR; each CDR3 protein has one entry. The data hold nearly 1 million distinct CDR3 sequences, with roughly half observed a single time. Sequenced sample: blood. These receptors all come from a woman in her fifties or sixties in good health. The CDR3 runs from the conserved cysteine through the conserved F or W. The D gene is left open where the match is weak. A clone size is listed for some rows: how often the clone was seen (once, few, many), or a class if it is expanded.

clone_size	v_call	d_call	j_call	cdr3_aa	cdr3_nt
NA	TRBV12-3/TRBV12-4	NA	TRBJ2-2	CASSLLLGELFF	TGTGCCAGCAGTTTATTATTGGGGGAGCTGTTTTTT
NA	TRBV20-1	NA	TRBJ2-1	CSVPRHGAEQFF	TGCAGTGTTCCGCGGCACGGGGCTGAGCAGTTCTTC
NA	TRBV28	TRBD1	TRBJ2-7	CASSPPDRGYNEQYF	TGTGCCAGCAGTCCACCAGACAGGGGCTACAATGAGCAGTACTTC
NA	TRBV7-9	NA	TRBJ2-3	CASSAPRDHTQYF	TGTGCCAGCAGCGCACCCCGGGACCATACGCAGTATTTT
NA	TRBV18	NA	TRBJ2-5	CASSDRRGALQETQYF	TGTGCCAGCTCGGACAGGCGGGGGGCCCTTCAAGAGACCCAGTACTTC
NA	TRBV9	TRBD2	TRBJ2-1	CASSSRVAGGEYNEQFF	TGTGCCAGCAGCTCCCGGGTAGCGGGAGGGGAATACAATGAGCAGTTCTTC
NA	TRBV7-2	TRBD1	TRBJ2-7	CASSLVPGTELYEQYF	TGTGCCAGCAGCTTAGTTCCAGGGACAGAACTATACGAGCAGTACTTC
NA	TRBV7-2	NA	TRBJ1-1	CASSLLGINTEAFF	TGTGCCAGCAGCCTACTAGGGATTAACACTGAAGCTTTCTTT
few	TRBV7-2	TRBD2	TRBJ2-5	CASSLAGLAFRKTQYF	TGTGCCAGCAGCTTAGCCGGACTAGCGTTCCGAAAGACCCAGTACTTC
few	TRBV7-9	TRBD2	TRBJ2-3	CASSFSLSSGSSDTQYF	TGTGCCAGCAGCTTTTCCCTGTCTAGCGGGAGTTCAGATACGCAGTATTTT
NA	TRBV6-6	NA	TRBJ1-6	CASTLGEGNSPLHF	TGTGCCAGCACTCTGGGGGAGGGTAATTCACCCCTCCACTTT
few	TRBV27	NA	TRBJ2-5	CASSPLYQETQYF	TGTGCCAGCAGTCCCCTGTACCAAGAGACCCAGTACTTC
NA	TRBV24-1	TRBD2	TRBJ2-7	CATSSGRSNEQYF	TGTGCCACCAGTAGCGGGAGGAGCAACGAGCAGTACTTC
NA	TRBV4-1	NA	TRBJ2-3	CASSHLPRPTDTSWDTQYF	TGCGCCAGCAGCCACCTTCCACGGCCCACAGACACTAGCTGGGATACGCAGTATTTT
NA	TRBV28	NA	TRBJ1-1	CASSSGELTEAFF	TGTGCCAGCAGTTCCGGGGAACTGACTGAAGCTTTCTTT
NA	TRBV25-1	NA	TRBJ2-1	CASSGWRGNYNEQFF	TGTGCCAGCAGCGGTTGGCGGGGAAATTACAATGAGCAGTTCTTC
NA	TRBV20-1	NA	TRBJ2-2	CSAIGTSPGELFF	TGCAGTGCTATAGGGACTTCTCCCGGGGAGCTGTTTTTT
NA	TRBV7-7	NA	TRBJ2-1	CASSLGSRSYNEQFF	TGTGCCAGCAGCTTAGGATCTCGCTCCTACAATGAGCAGTTCTTC
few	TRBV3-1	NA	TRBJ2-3	CASSQRWGVQYF	TGTGCCAGCAGCCAACGGTGGGGAGTGCAGTATTTT
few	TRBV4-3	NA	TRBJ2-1	CASSQEGRGLQFF	TGCGCCAGCAGCCAAGAGGGACGAGGACTCCAGTTCTTC
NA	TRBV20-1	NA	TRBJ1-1	CSAPPGDTEAFF	TGCAGTGCTCCGCCGGGTGACACTGAAGCTTTCTTT
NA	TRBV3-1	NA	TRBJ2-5	CASSTDSAETQYF	TGTGCCAGCAGCACCGATTCTGCGGAGACCCAGTACTTC
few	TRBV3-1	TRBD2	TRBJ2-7	CASSHGLAGVRYEQYF	TGTGCCAGCAGCCACGGACTAGCGGGAGTACGATACGAGCAGTACTTC
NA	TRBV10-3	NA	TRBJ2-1	CANSENEGRGTQYGNEQFF	TGTGCCAACAGTGAAAACGAAGGGAGAGGGACCCAGTACGGCAATGAGCAGTTCTTC
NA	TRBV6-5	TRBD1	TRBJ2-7	CASSYSSSVTGILYEQYF	TGTGCCAGCAGTTACTCGAGTTCGGTGACAGGGATACTCTACGAGCAGTACTTC
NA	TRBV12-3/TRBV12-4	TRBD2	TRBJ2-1	CASSLHPLATYNEQFF	TGTGCCAGCAGCCTACACCCACTAGCGACATACAATGAGCAGTTCTTC
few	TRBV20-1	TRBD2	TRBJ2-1	CSATGLAGSNEQFF	TGCAGTGCTACAGGACTAGCGGGAAGTAATGAGCAGTTCTTC
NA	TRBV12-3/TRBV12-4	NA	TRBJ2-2	CASTLVGGTGELFF	TGTGCCAGCACCCTGGTGGGGGGAACCGGGGAGCTGTTTTTT
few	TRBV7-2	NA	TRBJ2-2	CASTRAGGIGELFF	TGTGCCAGCACCCGTGCTGGGGGGATCGGGGAGCTGTTTTTT
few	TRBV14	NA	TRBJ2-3	CASSQALDTDTQYF	TGTGCCAGCAGCCAAGCCCTCGACACAGATACGCAGTATTTT
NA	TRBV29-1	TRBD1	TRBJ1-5	CSVERGQGQPQHF	TGCAGCGTTGAGAGAGGACAGGGCCAGCCCCAGCATTTT
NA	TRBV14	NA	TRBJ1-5	CASSQEFRGNQPQHF	TGCGCCAGCAGCCAAGAGTTCAGAGGAAATCAGCCCCAGCATTTT
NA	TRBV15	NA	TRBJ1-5	CATSSQRGVKQPQHF	TGTGCCACCAGCAGCCAGAGGGGGGTTAAGCAGCCCCAGCATTTT
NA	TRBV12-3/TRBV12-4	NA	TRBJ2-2	CASSPGGYTGELFF	TGTGCCAGCAGCCCCGGAGGATACACCGGGGAGCTGTTTTTT
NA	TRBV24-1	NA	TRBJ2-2	CATSFRSTGELFF	TGTGCCACCAGTTTCCGGAGCACCGGGGAGCTGTTTTTT
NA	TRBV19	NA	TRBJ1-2	CASSARGLYGYTF	TGTGCCAGTAGTGCCAGGGGTCTATATGGCTACACCTTC
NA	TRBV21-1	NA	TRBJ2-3	CASSSEAADTQYF	TGTGCCAGTAGCAGCGAGGCTGCAGATACGCAGTATTTT